The source of this T cell receptor beta chain is a study of shared clonotypes between healthy human individuals. About this clone: Other nucleotide sequences in the sample specify the same CDR3.

Method: immunoSEQ multiplex PCR; TCRdb's copy keeps in-frame clones and lacks some. The sample consists of a few million clones, more than 80% of them appearing once. Germline values: CDR1 SGHNT, CDR2 YYREEE (reference sequence). With 3 bases clipped from V and 6 bases from J, the junction kept 5 bases outside the gene matches. This CDR3 spans 15 amino acids. The rearrangement uses TRBV5-4 and TRBJ2-1, with 11 positions matching TRBD1. Sequenced input: naive CD4+ T cells from PBMCs. The subset: CD45RA+ positively selected. The sequence came from a man aged 18 to 30 in good health. Some clones in this sample may be carry-over from other donors' samples. Here the CDR3 DNA reads TGTGCCAGCAGCTCCGGGACAGGGGGATTCAATGAGCAGTTCTTC. Encoded protein: CASSSGTGGFNEQFF.